These 7 T cell receptor beta chains were sequenced from one sample in a study of response to subunit inactivated influenza vaccine. Each CDR3 protein gets one entry after TCRdb re-called the RT-PCR reads with MiXCR. Of 650,000 to 700,000 distinct CDR3 sequences detected, roughly 14% appear once; the ten largest clones hold under 14%. This sample comprised PBMCs from blood, obtained approximately 13 days after vaccination. The receptors were sampled from a man aged 50-59 years who received an inactivated influenza vaccine.

The chain employs TRBV24-1 and TRBJ2-5; the match to TRBD1 covers 12 bases. The CDR3 has 16 amino acids. Trimming took 7 bases from V and 4 from J; bases not matched to a gene: 9. Germline CDR1 KGHDR, CDR2 SFDVKD. The CDR3 DNA follows: TGTGCCACCAGCCCCCCGGGACAGGGGGCTTCAGAGACCCAGTACTTC. This encodes CATSPPGQGASETQYF.

The V call is TRBV5-1, the J call TRBJ2-3; D possibly corresponds to TRBD1 (6 bases). The CDR3 has 19 residues. Trimming shortened V by 0 bases and J by 1 base, and 21 bases separated the two germline ends. Germline V gene data show CDR1 as SGHRS and CDR2 as YFSETQ. CDR3 coding DNA: TGCGCCAGCAGCTTGGTACGGGTTGGTCGGGACACGGGCACAGATACGCAGTATTTT. This encodes CASSLVRVGRDTGTDTQYF.

This rearrangement joins TRBV6-2 or TRBV6-3 to TRBJ2-7; TRBD1 or TRBD2 may be the D gene (5 bases each). V was pared by 5 bases and J by 2 bases, with 16 bases between. CDR1 and CDR2 from the germline V gene are MNHEY and SVGEGT. The CDR3 consists of 15 residues. CDR3 coding DNA: TGTGCCAGCAGTGCCACGGGGCGGATGACCTACGAGCAGTACTTC. It encodes CASSATGRMTYEQYF.

This sequence joins TRBV27 and TRBJ2-1, with 9 bases fitting TRBD2. The CDR3 spans 16 residues. Germline lookup yields CDR1 MNHEY and CDR2 SMNVEV (reference sequence). Trimming removed 5 bases from V and 3 bases from J; junction bases left unmatched: 8. CDR3: CASSPIAGDGYNEQFF. The CDR3 nucleotides read TGTGCCAGCAGTCCCATAGCGGGAGACGGCTACAATGAGCAGTTCTTC.

The table lists this clonotype with many counts. One junction end does not reproduce the germline sequence, and a read error may be involved. The chain combines TRBV5-1 with TRBJ2-5; no firm D call. The V gene's germline CDR1 is SGHRS and CDR2 YFSETQ. CDR3 length: 13 amino acids. The CDR3 here is CASSLEGSETQYF. The DNA of the CDR3 is TGTGCCAGCAGTTTAGAAGGGTCAGAGACCCAGTACTTC.

The chain links TRBV28 to TRBJ1-2, with TRBD1 matching over 9 bases. V shed 5 bases and J 3 bases; nucleotides not matched to a gene: 4. This CDR3 has 14 amino acids. CDR1 and CDR2 (germline): MDHEN, SYDVKM. The CDR3 loop reads CASSAQGADYGYTF. CDR3 DNA sequence: TGTGCCAGCAGTGCACAGGGGGCGGACTATGGCTACACCTTC.

This clonotype was found many times. J is TRBJ2-1 and V is TRBV9; TRBD2 matches at 13 bases. Looked up from germline, CDR1 is SGDLS and CDR2 is YYNGEE. The CDR3 sequence is 15 residues long. The V and J ends lost 0 bases and 10 bases, in that order; junction bases with no gene match: 4. CDR3 in amino acids: CASSVGLGLAGEQFF. The CDR3 nucleotides read TGTGCCAGCAGCGTAGGCTTGGGACTAGCGGGAGAGCAGTTCTTC.